These 5 T cell receptor beta chains were all obtained from the same sample, sequenced in a study of tumor and adjacent non-tumor tissue in lung cancer. Three rounds of nested PCR, following a modified ARM-PCR protocol, produced the TCRbeta library. Each CDR3 protein gets one entry after TCRdb re-called the multiplex PCR reads with MiXCR. The table records just over 200,000 distinct CDR3 sequences, 71% of them present only once. RNA was extracted from bulk tissue without any cell sorting. The sequenced sample consisted of lung tumor tissue. These receptors came from a man aged 60 to 75 with non-small cell lung cancer.

This clonotype was seen only once. With a much larger clone just one base away, this may be a read error. A read error is likely, as this CDR3 ends without the conserved phenylalanine or tryptophan. This sequence joins TRBV20-1 and TRBJ1-1; TRBD1 is a possible D gene (5 bases). CDR1 is DFQATT, CDR2 SNEGSKA, per germline (reference sequence). V gave up 6 bases and J gave up 5 bases, with 19 bases separating them. The CDR3 has 14 residues. The CDR3 spells CSALELRGGTEAFL. The CDR3 bases are TGCAGTGCGTTAGAGTTGCGGGGGGGGACTGAAGCTTTCCTT.

The gene calls are TRBV21-1 and TRBJ2-7; the D call TRBD2 from the table was never checked on the DNA. TRBV21-1 is tagged as a pseudogene. The CDR3 runs 15 residues. CDR3 in DNA: TGTGCCAGAAGCAAGGGGAGGGCGGAGAGGCCCGAGCAGTACTTC. Its translation: CARSKGRAERPEQYF.

As concerns this clonotype: One end of the junction varies from germline; a read error may be responsible. The rearrangement uses TRBV13 and TRBJ1-1; 8 nucleotides line up with TRBD1. Germline-derived CDR1 and CDR2 are PRHDT and FYEKMQ (reference sequence). The CDR3 runs to 16 residues. The CDR3 DNA reads TGTGCTAGCAGCTGTGGGACAGGTATTAGGGGCACTGAAGCTTTCTTT. Its protein is CASSCGTGIRGTEAFF.

This clonotype was seen at least ten times. At one of its ends the junction is not consistent with the germline gene, which may arise from a read error. The gene calls are TRBV11-2 and TRBJ2-2; D possibly uses TRBD1 or TRBD2 (5 bases each). The CDR3 length is 16 residues. CDR1 and CDR2 from the germline V gene are SGHAT and FQNNGV. As DNA, the CDR3 is TGTGCCAGCGGCTTAGTGCAGGGAGCGAACACCGGGGAGCTGTTTTTT. It codes for CASGLVQGANTGELFF. Looking up the rest from reference TRBV11-2 and TRBJ2-2 gives the full variable domain: EAGVAQSPRYKIIEKRQSVAFWCNPISGHATLYWYQQILGQGPKLLIQFQNNGVVDDSQLPKDRFSAERLKGVDSTLKIQPAKLEDSAVYLCASGLVQGANTGELFFGEGSRLTVL.

The chain combines TRBV7-9 with TRBJ1-3, with 8 bases matching TRBD1. CDR1 is SEHNR and CDR2 is FQNEAQ in the germline V gene (reference sequence). Trimming at V came to 6 bases and at J to 2 bases, leaving 6 bases not matched to a gene. This CDR3 has 15 residues. CDR3 sequence: CASSADRVAGNTIYF. In DNA, the CDR3 is TGTGCCAGCAGTGCGGACAGGGTGGCTGGAAACACCATATATTTT. The full variable domain, with the rest looked up from reference TRBV7-9 and TRBJ1-3, is DTGVSQNPRHKITKRGQNVTFRCDPISEHNRLYWYRQTLGQGPEFLTYFQNEAQLEKSRLLSDRFSAERPKGSFSTLEIQRTEQGDSAMYLCASSADRVAGNTIYFGEGSWLTVV.